This is a list of T cell receptor beta chains from one sample in a study of blood T cell repertoires in COVID-19. Generated by immunoSEQ multiplex PCR, the TCRdb table keeps only in-frame clones and is missing some. The profile covers 200,000 to 250,000 clones, with roughly 88% appearing a single time and under 4.5% taken by the ten largest. Sequencing was performed on PBMCs or T cells enriched from blood (not recorded which). The receptors come from a woman in her 30s who had been exposed to COVID-19. Both conserved end residues are part of each CDR3. D genes are given only for firm matches. The size entry is marked missing in some rows and otherwise reads once, few, many or a size class.

v_gene,abundance,d_gene,j_gene,CDR3aa,CDR3nt
TRBV2,.,TRBD1,TRBJ2-7,CASSDQGAVPQYF,TGTGCCAGCAGTGATCAGGGGGCAGTTCCGCAGTACTTC
TRBV21-1,.,.,TRBJ2-2,CASSKVGPRPGELFF,TGTGCCAGCAGCAAAGTGGGGCCTCGTCCAGGGGAGCTGTTTTTT
TRBV6-5,.,TRBD1,TRBJ2-7,CASRTPGQTYEQYF,TGTGCCAGCAGGACTCCGGGACAGACCTACGAGCAGTACTTC
TRBV5-6,.,.,TRBJ1-5,CASSLRQGINQPQHF,TGTGCCAGCAGCTTGCGGCAGGGGATCAATCAGCCCCAGCATTTT
TRBV5-4,.,TRBD2,TRBJ2-2,CASSPGRGAVKMNGELFF,TGTGCCAGCAGCCCGGGGCGGGGGGCGGTTAAAATGAACGGGGAGCTGTTTTTT
TRBV7-9,.,.,TRBJ2-2,CASSFRGAANTGELFF,TGTGCCAGCAGCTTCCGCGGAGCCGCGAACACCGGGGAGCTGTTTTTT
TRBV19,.,.,TRBJ1-1,CASSPELNTEAFF,TGTGCCAGTAGTCCTGAGCTAAACACTGAAGCTTTCTTT
TRBV10-3,.,.,TRBJ2-5,CAISESKPAGAGETQYF,TGTGCCATCAGTGAGTCGAAGCCGGCAGGGGCTGGCGAGACCCAGTACTTC
TRBV28,.,.,TRBJ2-1,CASSLHGGSTGEDEQFF,TGTGCCAGCAGTTTACACGGGGGTTCAACAGGGGAAGATGAGCAGTTCTTC
TRBV9,.,TRBD1,TRBJ2-1,CASSVGGTGRNEQFF,TGTGCCAGCAGCGTAGGTGGGACAGGGCGCAATGAGCAGTTCTTC
TRBV12-3/TRBV12-4,once,.,TRBJ1-2,CASNLQGYTF,TGTGCCAGCAACCTACAGGGCTACACCTTC
TRBV5-6,.,.,TRBJ1-5,CASTWGGTSNQPQHF,TGTGCCAGCACCTGGGGAGGGACCAGCAATCAGCCCCAGCATTTT
TRBV15,.,.,TRBJ2-3,CATSSRAGLDTQYF,TGTGCCACCAGCAGTAGGGCGGGGCTTGATACGCAGTATTTT
TRBV2,.,TRBD2,TRBJ2-3,CASREGLAGSTDTQYF,TGTGCCAGCAGGGAGGGACTAGCGGGTAGCACAGATACGCAGTATTTT
TRBV5-1,.,.,TRBJ2-5,CASSLKTGETQYF,TGCGCCAGCAGCCTTAAGACAGGAGAGACCCAGTACTTC
TRBV5-4,.,.,TRBJ2-1,CASSDWTTTTYNEQFF,TGTGCCAGCAGCGATTGGACTACCACAACCTACAATGAGCAGTTCTTC
TRBV5-4,.,.,TRBJ2-5,CASSLLETQYF,TGTGCCAGCAGCTTGCTAGAGACCCAGTACTTC
TRBV30,.,.,TRBJ2-2,CARTGWSPGELFF,TGTGCCCGCACAGGGTGGTCCCCCGGGGAGCTGTTTTTT
TRBV30,.,.,TRBJ1-2,CATSFGRSDYGYTF,TGTGCCACTAGCTTTGGACGGTCTGACTATGGCTACACCTTC
TRBV3-1/TRBV3-2,.,TRBD1,TRBJ1-1,CASSQAGGIAEAFF,TGTGCCAGCAGCCAGGCAGGGGGCATCGCTGAAGCTTTCTTT
TRBV18,.,TRBD1,TRBJ1-2,CASSPGQILRNYGYTF,TGTGCCAGCTCACCGGGACAGATCCTCCGAAACTATGGCTACACCTTC
TRBV5-5,few,.,TRBJ2-5,CASSRQAIGQETQYF,TGTGCCAGCAGCCGACAGGCCATTGGCCAAGAGACCCAGTACTTC
TRBV5-1,.,.,TRBJ2-2,CASSLLPGRVTGELFF,TGCGCCAGCAGCTTGTTACCAGGTCGCGTCACCGGGGAGCTGTTTTTT
TRBV7-8,.,TRBD1,TRBJ1-1,CASSLPTGENTEAFF,TGTGCCAGCAGCTTACCGACAGGGGAGAACACTGAAGCTTTCTTT
TRBV3-1/TRBV3-2,.,TRBD2,TRBJ2-7,CASSQDGLVFYEQYF,TGTGCCAGCAGCCAGGACGGACTAGTTTTCTACGAGCAGTACTTC
TRBV6-5,few,TRBD1,TRBJ2-7,CASVRETGASYEQYF,TGTGCCAGCGTAAGGGAAACAGGGGCGTCCTACGAGCAGTACTTC
TRBV19,.,TRBD1,TRBJ2-1,CASSRQGPDNEQFF,TGTGCCAGTAGTAGACAGGGTCCGGACAATGAGCAGTTCTTC
TRBV9,.,.,TRBJ2-7,CASSVGPSREQYF,TGTGCCAGCAGCGTAGGCCCCTCTAGGGAGCAGTACTTC
TRBV2,.,.,TRBJ1-5,CASSEQGGSNQPQHF,TGTGCCAGCAGTGAGCAGGGAGGTAGCAATCAGCCCCAGCATTTT
TRBV4-1,.,TRBD1,TRBJ2-3,CASSQGGTVATDTQYF,TGCGCCAGCAGCCAAGGAGGGACAGTCGCCACAGATACGCAGTATTTT
TRBV30,.,TRBD1,TRBJ2-5,CAWSFGQAQETQYF,TGTGCCTGGAGTTTTGGACAGGCTCAAGAGACCCAGTACTTC
TRBV19,.,TRBD2,TRBJ2-1,CASSIDPGGDNEQFF,TGTGCCAGTAGTATAGATCCGGGGGGGGACAATGAGCAGTTCTTC
TRBV9,.,.,TRBJ1-2,CASSSQDTDYGYTF,TGTGCCAGCAGCTCACAGGACACGGACTATGGCTACACCTTC
TRBV15,.,.,TRBJ1-6,CATSRAEGISYNSPLHF,TGTGCCACCAGCAGAGCGGAGGGGATCTCCTATAATTCACCCCTCCACTTT
TRBV5-1,once,.,TRBJ1-5,CASSLTGSQPQHF,TGCGCCAGCAGCTTGACGGGAAGTCAGCCCCAGCATTTT
TRBV9,once,.,TRBJ1-1,CASSPPPRGWNTEAFF,TGTGCCAGCAGCCCTCCCCCGAGGGGGTGGAACACTGAAGCTTTCTTT
TRBV29-1,.,.,TRBJ1-2,CSVESGGGYTF,TGCAGCGTTGAATCCGGGGGTGGCTACACCTTC
TRBV10-3,.,.,TRBJ1-6,CAISEPGLGDSPLHF,TGTGCCATCAGTGAGCCGGGTCTCGGGGATTCACCCCTCCACTTT
TRBV27,.,TRBD1,TRBJ2-2,CASSLNRGALRTPGELFF,TGTGCCAGCAGTTTAAACAGGGGCGCTTTACGAACACCGGGGGAGCTGTTTTTT
TRBV20-1,once,TRBD1,TRBJ1-2,CSAVDRAHTF,TGCAGTGCTGTAGACAGGGCCCACACCTTC
TRBV5-5,.,.,TRBJ2-1,CASSPTGPYNEQFF,TGTGCCAGCAGCCCGACAGGCCCCTACAATGAGCAGTTCTTC
TRBV18,.,TRBD1,TRBJ1-5,CASSPPFPRYRGRSYQPQHF,TGTGCCAGCTCACCACCGTTTCCCCGCTACAGGGGTCGATCCTATCAGCCCCAGCATTTT
TRBV28,.,TRBD2,TRBJ2-3,CASSLGLAGFTDTQYF,TGTGCCAGCAGTTTAGGGCTAGCGGGGTTCACAGATACGCAGTATTTT
TRBV11-2,.,TRBD1,TRBJ1-2,CASSPTGFNYGYTF,TGTGCCAGCAGCCCGACAGGGTTTAACTATGGCTACACCTTC